The rows below give T cell receptor beta chains drawn from one sample of a study of blood T cell repertoires in COVID-19. The data were produced by immunoSEQ multiplex PCR, yet TCRdb's version contains in-frame clones alone and is incomplete. This table holds roughly 62,000 clones, roughly 80% found once. What was sequenced was peripheral blood. The receptors were gathered from a woman older than 75 with active or convalescent COVID-19. CDR3s include the opening cysteine and the closing phenylalanine or tryptophan. D genes are given only for firm matches. Size tells how often a clone was seen (once, few, many) or the class of an expanded clone, and some rows leave it out.

CASSSRQGGTEQFF	TGCGCCAGCAGCTCCCGACAGGGTGGTACTGAGCAGTTCTTC	TRBJ2-1	TRBD1	few	TRBV5-1
CASSVSGRGLTTDTEAFF	TGTGCCAGCAGCGTATCAGGCAGGGGCCTCACTACGGACACTGAAGCTTTCTTT	TRBJ1-1	.	.	TRBV9
CASSRDRESPLHF	TGTGCCAGCTCAAGGGACAGGGAATCACCCCTCCACTTT	TRBJ1-6	TRBD1	.	TRBV18
CASSQGTRKETQYF	TGTGCCAGCAGCCAAGGAACTAGAAAAGAGACCCAGTACTTC	TRBJ2-5	.	.	TRBV4-2
CASSPRTSGGETQYF	TGTGCCAGCAGTCCCCGTACTAGCGGGGGTGAGACCCAGTACTTC	TRBJ2-5	TRBD2	.	TRBV2
CASSIGRDYSNQPQHF	TGTGCCAGTAGTATAGGTAGGGACTATAGCAATCAGCCCCAGCATTTT	TRBJ1-5	.	.	TRBV19
CASSTESEQFF	TGTGCCAGCAGCACCGAGAGTGAGCAGTTCTTC	TRBJ2-1	.	.	TRBV5-4
CASSDRSGNTIYF	TGTGCCAGCAGCGACAGATCTGGAAACACCATATATTTT	TRBJ1-3	.	.	TRBV12-3/TRBV12-4
CSVTANYGYTF	TGCAGCGTTACAGCTAACTATGGCTACACCTTC	TRBJ1-2	.	.	TRBV29-1
CASRAARGTIYF	TGTGCCAGCAGGGCGGCGAGAGGCACCATATATTTT	TRBJ1-3	.	.	TRBV6-5
CASSWDRPTNTEAFF	TGCGCCAGCAGCTGGGACAGGCCGACGAACACTGAAGCTTTCTTT	TRBJ1-1	TRBD1	.	TRBV5-1
CASSQEPGQGYQPQHF	TGCGCCAGCAGCCAAGAGCCGGGACAGGGCTATCAGCCCCAGCATTTT	TRBJ1-5	TRBD1	few	TRBV4-1
CASSYTAPGGEQYF	TGTGCCAGCAGTTACACCGCCCCGGGTGGCGAGCAGTACTTC	TRBJ2-7	.	.	TRBV6-5
CATSRDPGVSSGPQHF	TGTGCCACCAGCAGAGATCCCGGGGTATCATCAGGGCCCCAGCATTTT	TRBJ1-5	.	.	TRBV15
CASSLGGWQLTDTQYF	TGTGCCAGCAGCTTGGGAGGGTGGCAACTGACAGATACGCAGTATTTT	TRBJ2-3	TRBD2	.	TRBV7-9
CSARNSYEQYF	TGCAGTGCTCGTAATTCCTACGAGCAGTACTTC	TRBJ2-7	.	.	TRBV20-1
CASRQDTAQETQYF	TGTGCCAGCAGGCAGGACACGGCCCAAGAGACCCAGTACTTC	TRBJ2-5	.	.	TRBV6-6
CASSLLTANTEAFF	TGCGCCAGCAGCTTGCTCACAGCGAACACTGAAGCTTTCTTT	TRBJ1-1	.	once	TRBV5-1
CASSHDRGVDQPQHF	TGTGCCAGCAGCCACGACAGGGGAGTTGATCAGCCCCAGCATTTT	TRBJ1-5	TRBD1	.	TRBV7-9
CASSLSGRDRVNQPQHF	TGTGCCAGCAGTTTATCGGGCCGGGACAGGGTCAATCAGCCCCAGCATTTT	TRBJ1-5	TRBD1	.	TRBV27
CASGLVGQGYSYNEQFF	TGTGCTAGTGGTTTGGTAGGCCAGGGGTATTCCTACAATGAGCAGTTCTTC	TRBJ2-1	.	.	TRBV12-5
CASSEVGRGYEAFF	TGTGCCAGCAGTGAAGTAGGCAGGGGTTACGAAGCTTTCTTT	TRBJ1-1	.	.	TRBV25-1
CASSESGVGFSYNEQFF	TGCGCCAGCAGTGAGTCCGGGGTGGGTTTTTCCTACAATGAGCAGTTCTTC	TRBJ2-1	.	.	TRBV10-1
CASSSEDRGEAYGYTF	TGCGCCAGCAGCTCAGAGGACAGGGGGGAAGCCTATGGCTACACCTTC	TRBJ1-2	TRBD1	.	TRBV5-1
CASSSGFAETQYF	TGTGCCAGCAGCTCGGGTTTCGCGGAGACCCAGTACTTC	TRBJ2-5	.	few	TRBV7-9
CASGSQGAESFF	TGTGCCAGCGGAAGCCAGGGGGCAGAATCTTTCTTT	TRBJ1-1	TRBD1	once	TRBV2
CASSSDSSTDTQYF	TGCGCCAGCAGCTCGGACTCATCCACAGATACGCAGTATTTT	TRBJ2-3	.	.	TRBV5-1